Sequencing of this TCR beta chain was carried out in a study of blood T cell repertoires in COVID-19. The length of the CDR3 is 16 residues. V lost 4 bases and J lost 2; bases outside the gene matches: 9. The germline CDR1 and CDR2 sequences are SGHRS and YFSETQ. Repertoires were generated with immunoSEQ multiplex PCR, while TCRdb's copy carries only in-frame clones and drops some. This table has about 310,000 clones, over 85% appearing once. This clone showed up just a few times. The sample comprised PBMCs or T cells enriched from blood (not recorded which). The sequence was obtained from a woman aged 30 to 39 who had recovered from COVID-19. The chain uses TRBV5-1 and TRBJ2-1, with 7 bases fitting TRBD1. CDR3 sequence reads: CASSARQGSAYNEQFF. CDR3 coding DNA: TGCGCCAGCAGCGCAAGACAGGGTTCGGCCTACAATGAGCAGTTCTTC.